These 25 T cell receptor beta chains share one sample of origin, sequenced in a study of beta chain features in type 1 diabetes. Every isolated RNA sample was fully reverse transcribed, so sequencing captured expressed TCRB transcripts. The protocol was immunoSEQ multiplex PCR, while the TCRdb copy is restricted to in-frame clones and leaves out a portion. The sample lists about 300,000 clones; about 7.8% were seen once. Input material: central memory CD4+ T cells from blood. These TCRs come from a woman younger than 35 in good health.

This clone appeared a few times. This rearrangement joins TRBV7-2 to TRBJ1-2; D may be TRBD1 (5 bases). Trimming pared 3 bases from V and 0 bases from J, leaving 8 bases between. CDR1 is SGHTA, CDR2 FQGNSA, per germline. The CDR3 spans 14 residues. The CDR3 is CASSFGTANYGYTF. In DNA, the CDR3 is TGTGCCAGCAGCTTCGGGACGGCTAACTATGGCTACACCTTC. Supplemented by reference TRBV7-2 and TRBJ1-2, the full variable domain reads GAGVSQSPSNKVTEKGKDVELRCDPISGHTALYWYRQSLGQGLEFLIYFQGNSAPDKSGLPSDRFSAERTGGSVSTLTIQRTQQEDSAVYLCASSFGTANYGYTFGSGTRLTVV.

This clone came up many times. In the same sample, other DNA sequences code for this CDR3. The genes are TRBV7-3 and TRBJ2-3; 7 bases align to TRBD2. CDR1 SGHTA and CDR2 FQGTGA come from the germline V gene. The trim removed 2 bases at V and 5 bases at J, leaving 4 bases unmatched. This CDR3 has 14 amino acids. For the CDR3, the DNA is TGTGCCAGCAGCTTAGCGGGAGCGGAAGATACGCAGTATTTT. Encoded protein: CASSLAGAEDTQYF.

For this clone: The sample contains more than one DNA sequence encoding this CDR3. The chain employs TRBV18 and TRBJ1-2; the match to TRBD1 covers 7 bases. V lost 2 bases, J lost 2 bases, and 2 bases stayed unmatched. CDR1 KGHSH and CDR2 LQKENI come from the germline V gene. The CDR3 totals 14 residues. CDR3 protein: CASSPGTANYGYTF. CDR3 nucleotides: TGTGCCAGCTCACCAGGGACAGCCAACTATGGCTACACCTTC.

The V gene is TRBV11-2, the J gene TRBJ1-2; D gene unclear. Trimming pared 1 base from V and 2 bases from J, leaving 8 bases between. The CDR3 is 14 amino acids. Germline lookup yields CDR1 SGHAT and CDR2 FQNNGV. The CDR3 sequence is CASSLVSANYGYTF. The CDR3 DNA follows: TGTGCCAGCAGCTTAGTCTCAGCGAACTATGGCTACACCTTC. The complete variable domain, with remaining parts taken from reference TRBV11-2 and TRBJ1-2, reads EAGVAQSPRYKIIEKRQSVAFWCNPISGHATLYWYQQILGQGPKLLIQFQNNGVVDDSQLPKDRFSAERLKGVDSTLKIQPAKLEDSAVYLCASSLVSANYGYTFGSGTRLTVV.

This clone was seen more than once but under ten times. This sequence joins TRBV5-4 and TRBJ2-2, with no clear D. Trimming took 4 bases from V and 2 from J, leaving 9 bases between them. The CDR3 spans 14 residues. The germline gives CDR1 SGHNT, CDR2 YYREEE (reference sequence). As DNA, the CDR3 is TGTGCCAGCAGCGTTGACACCAACACCGGGGAGCTGTTTTTT. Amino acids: CASSVDTNTGELFF.

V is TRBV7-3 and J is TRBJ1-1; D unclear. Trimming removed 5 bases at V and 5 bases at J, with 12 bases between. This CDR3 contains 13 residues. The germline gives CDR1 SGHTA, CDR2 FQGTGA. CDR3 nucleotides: TGTGCCAGCAGCCGGAACACGCGGACTGAAGCTTTCTTT. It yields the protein CASSRNTRTEAFF.

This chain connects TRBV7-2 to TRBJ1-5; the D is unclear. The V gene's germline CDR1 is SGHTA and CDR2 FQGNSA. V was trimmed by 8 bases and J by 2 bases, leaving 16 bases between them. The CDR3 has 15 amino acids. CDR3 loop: CASSWGGFGNQPQHF. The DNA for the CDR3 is TGTGCCAGCTCCTGGGGAGGGTTCGGCAATCAGCCCCAGCATTTT.

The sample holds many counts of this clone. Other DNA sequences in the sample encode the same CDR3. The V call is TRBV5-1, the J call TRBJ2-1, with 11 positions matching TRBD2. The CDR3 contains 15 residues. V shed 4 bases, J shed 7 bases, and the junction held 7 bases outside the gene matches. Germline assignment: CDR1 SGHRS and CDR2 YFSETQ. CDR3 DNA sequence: TGCGCCAGCAGCCCGTTAGCGGGAGGGAAAAATGAGCAGTTCTTC. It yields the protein CASSPLAGGKNEQFF.

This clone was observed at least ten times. The CDR3 DNA follows: TGTGCCACAGGGTACCGTCACAATGAGCAGTTCTTC. It is translated as CATGYRHNEQFF. The chain employs TRBV4-2 and TRBJ2-1; D is possibly TRBD1 (5 bases). Trimming removed 10 bases at V and 5 bases at J, with 12 bases between. The CDR3 runs 12 residues. In germline, CDR1 is LGHNA, CDR2 YNFKEQ.

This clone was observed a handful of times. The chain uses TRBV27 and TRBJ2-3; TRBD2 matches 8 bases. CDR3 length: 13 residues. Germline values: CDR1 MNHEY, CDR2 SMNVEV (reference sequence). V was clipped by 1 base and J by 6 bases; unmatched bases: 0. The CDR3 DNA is TGTGCCAGCAGTTTATTAGCGGGGGATACGCAGTATTTT. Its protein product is CASSLLAGDTQYF.

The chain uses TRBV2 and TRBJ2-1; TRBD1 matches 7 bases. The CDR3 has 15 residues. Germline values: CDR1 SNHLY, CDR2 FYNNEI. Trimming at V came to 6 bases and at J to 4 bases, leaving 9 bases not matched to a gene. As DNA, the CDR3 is TGTGCCAGCAGGATACAAGAGGACAGGTACAATGAGCAGTTCTTC. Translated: CASRIQEDRYNEQFF. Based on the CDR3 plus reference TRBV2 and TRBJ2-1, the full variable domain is EPEVTQTPSHQVTQMGQEVILRCVPISNHLYFYWYRQILGQKVEFLVSFYNNEISEKSEIFDDQFSVERPDGSNFTLKIRSTKLEDSAMYFCASRIQEDRYNEQFFGPGTRLTVL.

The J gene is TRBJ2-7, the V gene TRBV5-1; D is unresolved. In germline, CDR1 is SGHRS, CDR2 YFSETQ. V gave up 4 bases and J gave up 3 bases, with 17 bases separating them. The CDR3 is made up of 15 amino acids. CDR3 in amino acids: CASSKDAAARYEQYF. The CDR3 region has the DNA TGCGCCAGCAGCAAGGACGCTGCCGCCCGCTACGAGCAGTACTTC.

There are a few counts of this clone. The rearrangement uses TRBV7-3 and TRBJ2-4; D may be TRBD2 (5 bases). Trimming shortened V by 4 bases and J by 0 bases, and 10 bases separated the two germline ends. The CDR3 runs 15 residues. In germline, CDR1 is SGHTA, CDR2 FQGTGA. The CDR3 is CASSSSGLAKNIQYF. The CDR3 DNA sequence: TGTGCCAGCAGCTCGTCTGGACTAGCCAAAAACATTCAGTACTTC.

This chain's CDR3 is CASSLLPTAGANVLTF. The CDR3 coding sequence is TGTGCCAGCAGCTTATTACCCACTGCTGGGGCCAACGTCCTGACTTTC. This chain joins TRBV7-9 and TRBJ2-6; D is undetermined. Germline loops: CDR1 SEHNR, CDR2 FQNEAQ (reference sequence). Trimming left V 2 bases short and J 2 bases short, with 10 bases between. The CDR3 has 16 residues.

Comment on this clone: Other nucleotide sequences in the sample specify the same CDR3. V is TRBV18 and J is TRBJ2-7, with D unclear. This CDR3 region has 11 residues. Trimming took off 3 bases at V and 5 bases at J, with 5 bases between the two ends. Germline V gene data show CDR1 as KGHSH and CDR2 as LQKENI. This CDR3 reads CASSPKDEQYF. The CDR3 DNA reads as TGTGCCAGCTCACCGAAGGACGAGCAGTACTTC.

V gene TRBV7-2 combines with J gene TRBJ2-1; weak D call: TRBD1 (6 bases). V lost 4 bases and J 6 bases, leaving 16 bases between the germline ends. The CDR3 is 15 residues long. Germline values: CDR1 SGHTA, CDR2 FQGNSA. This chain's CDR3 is CASSSQGISGNEQFF. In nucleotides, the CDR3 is TGTGCCAGCAGCTCACAGGGAATTTCAGGCAATGAGCAGTTCTTC. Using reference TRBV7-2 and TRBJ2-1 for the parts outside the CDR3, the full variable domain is GAGVSQSPSNKVTEKGKDVELRCDPISGHTALYWYRQSLGQGLEFLIYFQGNSAPDKSGLPSDRFSAERTGGSVSTLTIQRTQQEDSAVYLCASSSQGISGNEQFFGPGTRLTVL.

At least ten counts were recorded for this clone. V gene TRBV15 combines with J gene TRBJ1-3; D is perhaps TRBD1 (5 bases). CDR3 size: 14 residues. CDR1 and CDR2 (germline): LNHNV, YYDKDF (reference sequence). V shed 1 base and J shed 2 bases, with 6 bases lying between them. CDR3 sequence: CATSRVGAGNTIYF. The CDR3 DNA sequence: TGTGCCACCAGCAGAGTAGGGGCTGGAAACACCATATATTTT.

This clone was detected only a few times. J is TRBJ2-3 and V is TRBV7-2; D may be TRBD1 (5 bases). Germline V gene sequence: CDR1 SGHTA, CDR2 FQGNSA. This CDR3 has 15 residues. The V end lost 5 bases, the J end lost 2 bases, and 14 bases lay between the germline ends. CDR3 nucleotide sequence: TGTGCCAGCAGCCTCCCGGCAGGACACACAGATACGCAGTATTTT. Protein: CASSLPAGHTDTQYF.

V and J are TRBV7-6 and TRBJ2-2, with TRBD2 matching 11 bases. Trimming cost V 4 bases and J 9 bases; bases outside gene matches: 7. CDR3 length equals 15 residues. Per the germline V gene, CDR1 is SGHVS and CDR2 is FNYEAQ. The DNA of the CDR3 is TGTGCCAGCAGCTCCGGGACTAGCGGATCGAGGGAGCTGTTTTTT. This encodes CASSSGTSGSRELFF.

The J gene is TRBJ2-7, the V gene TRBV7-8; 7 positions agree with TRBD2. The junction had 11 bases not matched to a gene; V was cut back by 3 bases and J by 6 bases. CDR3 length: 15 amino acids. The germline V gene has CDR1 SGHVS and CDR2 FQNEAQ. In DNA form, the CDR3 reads TGTGCCAGCAGCTTGTCGGTGGCGGGAGCGCGCGAGCAGTACTTC. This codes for CASSLSVAGAREQYF.

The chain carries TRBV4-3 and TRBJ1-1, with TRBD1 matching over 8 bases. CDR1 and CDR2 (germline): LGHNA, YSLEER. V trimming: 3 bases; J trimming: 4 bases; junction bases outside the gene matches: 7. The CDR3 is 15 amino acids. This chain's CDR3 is CASSHATGGGTEAFF. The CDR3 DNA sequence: TGCGCCAGCAGCCATGCCACAGGGGGGGGCACTGAAGCTTTCTTT.

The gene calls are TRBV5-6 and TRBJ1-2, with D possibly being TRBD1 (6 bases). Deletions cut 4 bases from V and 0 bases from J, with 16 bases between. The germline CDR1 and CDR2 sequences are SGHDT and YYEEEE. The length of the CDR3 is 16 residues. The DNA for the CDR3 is TGTGCCAGCAGCCAACCAGGGGAGAGGGCTAACTATGGCTACACCTTC. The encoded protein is CASSQPGERANYGYTF.

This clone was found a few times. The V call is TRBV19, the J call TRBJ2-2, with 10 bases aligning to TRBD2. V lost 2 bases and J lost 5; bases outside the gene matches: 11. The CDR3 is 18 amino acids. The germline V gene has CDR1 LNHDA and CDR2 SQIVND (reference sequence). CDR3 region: CASSIPPASGRDTGELFF. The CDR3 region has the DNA TGTGCCAGTAGTATACCGCCCGCCAGCGGGAGGGATACCGGGGAGCTGTTTTTT.

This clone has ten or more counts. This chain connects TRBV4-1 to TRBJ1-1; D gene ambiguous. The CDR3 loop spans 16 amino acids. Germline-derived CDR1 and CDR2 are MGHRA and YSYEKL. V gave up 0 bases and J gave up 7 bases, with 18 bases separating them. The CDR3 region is CASSQEPLAGAGEAFF. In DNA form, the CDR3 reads TGCGCCAGCAGCCAAGAACCCCTGGCAGGAGCGGGTGAAGCTTTCTTT.

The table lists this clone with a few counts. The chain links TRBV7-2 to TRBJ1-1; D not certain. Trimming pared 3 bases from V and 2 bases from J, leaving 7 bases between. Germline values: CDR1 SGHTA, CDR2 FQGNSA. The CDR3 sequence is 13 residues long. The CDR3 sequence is CASSLGRNTEAFF. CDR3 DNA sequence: TGTGCCAGCAGCTTGGGCCGAAACACTGAAGCTTTCTTT.